The present entry profiles one T cell receptor (beta chain) with its context. Clones were read by immunoSEQ multiplex PCR, and TCRdb kept only the in-frame ones, dropping some. The table shows 150,000 or so clones, with 85% to 95% occurring only once. These data belong to a study of control samples from healthy donors and cancer patients. The ends were cut back, 1 base at V and 3 bases at J, with 15 bases in the middle. This CDR3 has 16 residues. Per germline, CDR1 LNHDA and CDR2 SQIVND (reference sequence). The genes are TRBV19 and TRBJ1-2, with no clear D. This clonotype was obtained from a woman aged 55-69 years in good health. Specimen: blood. The CDR3 reads CASSIGSRSLHYGYTF. The CDR3, as DNA: TGTGCCAGTAGTATAGGTTCCAGGAGCCTCCACTATGGCTACACCTTC.